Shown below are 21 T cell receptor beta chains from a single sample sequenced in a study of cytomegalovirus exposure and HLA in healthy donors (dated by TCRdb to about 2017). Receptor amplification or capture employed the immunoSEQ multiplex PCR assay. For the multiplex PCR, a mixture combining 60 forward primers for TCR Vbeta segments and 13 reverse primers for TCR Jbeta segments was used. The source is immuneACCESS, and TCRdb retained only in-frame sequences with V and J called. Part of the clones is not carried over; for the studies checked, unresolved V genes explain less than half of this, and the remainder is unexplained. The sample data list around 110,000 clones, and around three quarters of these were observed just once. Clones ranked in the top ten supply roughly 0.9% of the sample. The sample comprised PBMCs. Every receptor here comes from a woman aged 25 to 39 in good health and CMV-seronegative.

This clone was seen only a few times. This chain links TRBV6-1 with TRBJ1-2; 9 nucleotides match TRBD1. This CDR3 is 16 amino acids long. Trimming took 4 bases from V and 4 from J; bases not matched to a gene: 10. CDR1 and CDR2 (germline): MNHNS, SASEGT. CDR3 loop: CASSASGGTGSYGYTF. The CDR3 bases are TGTGCCAGCAGTGCCTCGGGCGGGACAGGGAGCTATGGCTACACCTTC.

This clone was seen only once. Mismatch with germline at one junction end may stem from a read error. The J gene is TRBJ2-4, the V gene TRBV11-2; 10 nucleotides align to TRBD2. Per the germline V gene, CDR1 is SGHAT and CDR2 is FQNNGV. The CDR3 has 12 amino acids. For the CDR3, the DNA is TGTGCCAGCAGCCGCTCTGAGGGACTAGCGCACTTC. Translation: CASSRSEGLAHF.

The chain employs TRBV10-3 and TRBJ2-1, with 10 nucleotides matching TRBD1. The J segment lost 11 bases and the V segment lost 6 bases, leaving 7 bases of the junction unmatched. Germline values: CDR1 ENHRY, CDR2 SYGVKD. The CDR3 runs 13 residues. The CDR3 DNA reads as TGTGCCATCAGCCCCCCGACAGGGGGCAAGCAGTTCTTC. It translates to CAISPPTGGKQFF.

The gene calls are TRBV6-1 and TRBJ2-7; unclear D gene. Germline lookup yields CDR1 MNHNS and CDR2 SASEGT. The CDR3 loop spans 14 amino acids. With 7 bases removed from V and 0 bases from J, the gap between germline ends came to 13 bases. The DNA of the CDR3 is TGTGCCAGCACCACTGGAGACGACTCCTACGAGCAGTACTTC. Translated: CASTTGDDSYEQYF.

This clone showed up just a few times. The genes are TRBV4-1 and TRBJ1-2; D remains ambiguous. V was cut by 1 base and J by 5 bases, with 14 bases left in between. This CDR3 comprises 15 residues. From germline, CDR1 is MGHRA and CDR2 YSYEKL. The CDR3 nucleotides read TGCGCCAGCAGCCAAGTCGGGGTGACCTTTTATGGCTACACCTTC. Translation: CASSQVGVTFYGYTF.

The CDR3 bases are TGTGCCAGCAGCTACGGGACAGGGCAAACCTACGAGCAGTACTTC. Protein product: CASSYGTGQTYEQYF. J is TRBJ2-7 and V is TRBV7-9; 9 bases are a match to TRBD1. Germline values: CDR1 SEHNR, CDR2 FQNEAQ (reference sequence). CDR3 length: 15 amino acids. The V and J ends lost 4 bases and 2 bases, in that order; junction bases with no gene match: 6. Combining the CDR3 with reference TRBV7-9 and TRBJ2-7 gives the whole variable domain DTGVSQNPRHKITKRGQNVTFRCDPISEHNRLYWYRQTLGQGPEFLTYFQNEAQLEKSRLLSDRFSAERPKGSFSTLEIQRTEQGDSAMYLCASSYGTGQTYEQYFGPGTRLTVT.

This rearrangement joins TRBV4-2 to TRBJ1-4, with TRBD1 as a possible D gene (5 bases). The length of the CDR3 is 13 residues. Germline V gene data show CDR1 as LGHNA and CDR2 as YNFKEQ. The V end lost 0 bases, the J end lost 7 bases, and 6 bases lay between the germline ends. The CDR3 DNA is TGTGCCAGCAGCCAAGATCAGGGTGAAAAACTGTTTTTT. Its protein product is CASSQDQGEKLFF.

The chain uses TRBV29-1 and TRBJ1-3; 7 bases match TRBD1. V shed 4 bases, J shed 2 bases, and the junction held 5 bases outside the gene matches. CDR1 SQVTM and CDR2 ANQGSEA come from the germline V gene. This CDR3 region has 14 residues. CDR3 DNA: TGCAGCGTTGTCGGGACAGCCACTGGAAACACCATATATTTT. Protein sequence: CSVVGTATGNTIYF.

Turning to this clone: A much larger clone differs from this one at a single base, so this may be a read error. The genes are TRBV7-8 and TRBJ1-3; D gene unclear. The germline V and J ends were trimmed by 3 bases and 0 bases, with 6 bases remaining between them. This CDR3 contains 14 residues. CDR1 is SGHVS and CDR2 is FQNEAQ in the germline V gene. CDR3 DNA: TGTGCCAGCAGCTTTGGGAGCTCTGGAAACACCATATATTTT. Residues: CASSFGSSGNTIYF.

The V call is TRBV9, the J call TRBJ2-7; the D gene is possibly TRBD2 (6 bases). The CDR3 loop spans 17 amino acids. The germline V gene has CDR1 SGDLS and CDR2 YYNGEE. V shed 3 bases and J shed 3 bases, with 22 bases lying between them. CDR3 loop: CASSASPWGERIYEQYF. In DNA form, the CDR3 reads TGTGCCAGCAGCGCCTCACCGTGGGGGGAGAGAATCTACGAGCAGTACTTC.

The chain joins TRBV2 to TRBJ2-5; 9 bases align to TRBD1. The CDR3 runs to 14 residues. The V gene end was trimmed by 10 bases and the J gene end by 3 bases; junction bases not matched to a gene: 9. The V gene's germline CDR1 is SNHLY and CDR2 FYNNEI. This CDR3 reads CANAGTGIKETQYF. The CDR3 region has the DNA TGTGCCAATGCGGGGACAGGGATAAAAGAGACCCAGTACTTC.

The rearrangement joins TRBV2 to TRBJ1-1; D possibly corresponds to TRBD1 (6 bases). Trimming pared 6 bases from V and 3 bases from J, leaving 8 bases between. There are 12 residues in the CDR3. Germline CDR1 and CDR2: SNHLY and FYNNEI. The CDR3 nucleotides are TGTGCCAGCAGGTCAGGGGACACTGAAGCTTTCTTT. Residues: CASRSGDTEAFF.

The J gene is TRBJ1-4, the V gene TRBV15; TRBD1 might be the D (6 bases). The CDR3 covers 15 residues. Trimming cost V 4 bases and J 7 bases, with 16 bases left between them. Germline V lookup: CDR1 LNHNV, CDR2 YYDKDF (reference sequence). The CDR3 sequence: CATSISRGGGEKLFF. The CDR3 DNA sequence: TGTGCCACCAGCATTAGCAGGGGTGGAGGTGAAAAACTGTTTTTT.

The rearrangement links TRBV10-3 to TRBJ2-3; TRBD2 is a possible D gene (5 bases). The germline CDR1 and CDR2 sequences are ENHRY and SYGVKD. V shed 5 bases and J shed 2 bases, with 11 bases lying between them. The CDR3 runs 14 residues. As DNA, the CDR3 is TGTGCCATCAGTAGGAGGTCGAACACAGATACGCAGTATTTT. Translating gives CAISRRSNTDTQYF.

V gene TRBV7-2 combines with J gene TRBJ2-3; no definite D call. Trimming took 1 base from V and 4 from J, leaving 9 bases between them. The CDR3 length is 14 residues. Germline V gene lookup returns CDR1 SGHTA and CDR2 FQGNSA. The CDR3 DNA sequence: TGTGCCAGCAGCTTAGGGGTGGCGGCAGATACGCAGTATTTT. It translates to CASSLGVAADTQYF.

The CDR3: CASSLGAGTDTQYF. The CDR3 region has the DNA TGTGCCAGCTCCCTTGGGGCTGGGACAGATACGCAGTATTTT. The V and J genes are TRBV18 and TRBJ2-3; D perhaps matches TRBD1 (5 bases). V lost 6 bases and J 3 bases, leaving 13 bases between the germline ends. Germline CDR1 KGHSH, CDR2 LQKENI. The CDR3 extends over 14 amino acids.

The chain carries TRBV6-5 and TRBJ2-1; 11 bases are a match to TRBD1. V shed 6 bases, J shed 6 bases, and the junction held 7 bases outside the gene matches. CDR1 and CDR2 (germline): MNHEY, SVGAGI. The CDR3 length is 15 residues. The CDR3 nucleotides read TGTGCCAGCAGCCCGTCCGGGACAGGGGGCAATGAGCAGTTCTTC. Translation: CASSPSGTGGNEQFF.

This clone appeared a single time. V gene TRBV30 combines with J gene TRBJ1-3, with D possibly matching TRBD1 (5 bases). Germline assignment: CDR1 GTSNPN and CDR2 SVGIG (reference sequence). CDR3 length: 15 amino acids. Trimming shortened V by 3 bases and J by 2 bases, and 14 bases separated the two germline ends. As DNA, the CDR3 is TGTGCCTGGAGCCCACAGGATATTCCTGGAAACACCATATATTTT. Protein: CAWSPQDIPGNTIYF.

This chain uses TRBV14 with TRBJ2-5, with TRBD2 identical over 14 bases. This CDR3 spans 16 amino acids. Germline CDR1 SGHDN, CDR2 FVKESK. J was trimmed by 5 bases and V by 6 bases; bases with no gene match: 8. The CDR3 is CASSVGLAGGQETQYF. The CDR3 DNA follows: TGTGCCAGCAGTGTCGGACTAGCGGGGGGCCAGGAGACCCAGTACTTC.

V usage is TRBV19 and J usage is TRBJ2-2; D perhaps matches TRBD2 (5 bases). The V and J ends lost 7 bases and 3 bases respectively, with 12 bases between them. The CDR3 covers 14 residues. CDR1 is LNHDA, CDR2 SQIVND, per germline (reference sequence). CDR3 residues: CASKGPGYTGELFF. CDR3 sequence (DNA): TGTGCCAGTAAGGGTCCGGGGTACACCGGGGAGCTGTTTTTT. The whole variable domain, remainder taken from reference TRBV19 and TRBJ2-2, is DGGITQSPKYLFRKEGQNVTLSCEQNLNHDAMYWYRQDPGQGLRLIYYSQIVNDFQKGDIAEGYSVSREKKESFPLTVTSAQKNPTAFYLCASKGPGYTGELFFGEGSRLTVL.

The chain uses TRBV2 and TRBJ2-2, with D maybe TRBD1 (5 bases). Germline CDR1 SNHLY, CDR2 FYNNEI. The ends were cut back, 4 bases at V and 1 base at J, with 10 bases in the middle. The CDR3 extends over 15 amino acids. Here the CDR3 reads CASSVRQKNTGELFF. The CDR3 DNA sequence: TGTGCCAGCAGTGTTCGACAGAAGAACACCGGGGAGCTGTTTTTT. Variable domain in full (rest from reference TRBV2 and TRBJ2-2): EPEVTQTPSHQVTQMGQEVILRCVPISNHLYFYWYRQILGQKVEFLVSFYNNEISEKSEIFDDQFSVERPDGSNFTLKIRSTKLEDSAMYFCASSVRQKNTGELFFGEGSRLTVL.